This T cell receptor beta chain came from a study of blood T cell repertoires in COVID-19 (TCRdb year 2020). About the investigation overall: Collaborator samples came from the United States, Italy and Spain and covered acute and convalescent phases of COVID-19. The repertoires were released in a freely available public database intended as a resource for research on the immune response to SARS-CoV-2. The dataset comprised deeply sampled blood TCRbeta repertoires from subjects exposed to, actively infected with, or recovered from COVID-19. Where available, HLA class I and class II types were obtained from metadata supplied by the sample provider rather than from assay-based typing. The samples were drawn from the first 160 participants of the ongoing ImmuneRACE study and from about 1,200 subjects provided by 6 global collaborators. The material from the prospective study consisted of cDNA or gDNA derived from T cells, B-cell-depleted T cells, or PBMCs. Sample metadata almost always included a de-identified subject ID, COVID-19 status, age in years and sex.

The immunoSEQ Assay, a bias-controlled multiplex PCR, was used to amplify TCRbeta CDR3 regions from genomic DNA. Regarding the original processing steps: The number of nucleated cells in each sample was estimated from the amplification of reference gene primers within the assay. To quantify the absolute abundance of each unique TCRbeta CDR3 rearrangement, sequence reads were collapsed and filtered. For each sample, productive Simpson clonality was calculated as the square root of Simpson's diversity index over productive rearrangements. Imported from immuneACCESS, the table was reduced by TCRdb to in-frame sequences with V and J called. These copies leave out some clones; in studies compared against another copy, an unresolved V gene accounts for under half, and the cause of the remainder is not known. That table is the source of V, J and clone size, and D and trimming were worked out from the DNA. This sample lists around 300,000 clones; around 80% were detected once. In total, the top ten clones hold approximately 3.1% of the sample.

In the case of this clone: The antigen this receptor binds is unknown. Base qualities are not recorded, but no much larger clone differs from it by a single base.

The CDR3 holds 16 amino acids from the cysteine to the phenylalanine. The DNA shown is the 48-base CDR3, in frame from base 1. The junction shows trimming of 0 bases on V and 4 bases on J, and the gene matches do not reach 4 bases of it. CDR1 and CDR2 are read off the germline V gene as LGHNA and YNFKEQ. The collaborating institutions used their own protocols to collect whole blood in K2EDTA tubes. Collaborator samples were shipped for TCRbeta analysis as frozen whole blood, isolated PBMCs, or DNA extracted from either sample type. Summary of the overall study and its limitations: Clinical and demographic metadata were provided uncurated, with the amount varying by source and participant.

This chain joins TRBV4-2 to TRBJ2-1; the junction holds 9 bases that match TRBD2. The sequencing input was peripheral blood. The TCR comes from a man aged 30 to 45 with active or convalescent COVID-19. In nucleotides, the sequence is TGTGCCAGCAGCCAAGAGAGTAGCGGGAGTTACAATGAGCAGTTCTTC. Translated, this is CASSQESSGSYNEQFF.